Each of the 19 T cell receptor beta chains below was sequenced from the same sample in a study of CD8+CD57+ T cells in acquired aplastic anemia. The study profiled TCR beta VDJ and CDR3 using genomic DNA as template. One entry per CDR3 protein, called by TCRdb with MiXCR from the reads. The data contain more than 200,000 distinct CDR3 sequences, 40% to 60% of them singletons. Patients chosen for sequencing had CD8+CD57+ cells that had expanded, as shown by flow cytometry. The sequenced material came from sorted CD4+, CD8+, or CD8+CD57+ T cells (not recorded which) from PBMCs. These receptors were taken from a human donor with aplastic anemia.

The chain couples TRBV9 to TRBJ1-6, with 10 bases identical to TRBD1. The length of the CDR3 is 16 residues. Germline trimming cut 2 bases from V and 7 bases from J; bases unmatched to any gene: 6. Germline CDR1 is SGDLS and CDR2 is YYNGEE. The chain's CDR3 is CASSVRDRGLNSPLHF. DNA for the CDR3: TGTGCCAGCAGCGTCCGGGACAGGGGATTAAATTCACCCCTCCACTTT.

A remark on this clonotype: This may arise from a read error, as a much more abundant clone is one base away. The chain employs TRBV12-3 or TRBV12-4 and TRBJ2-1, with TRBD2 as a possible D gene (6 bases). The CDR3 has 15 residues. CDR3 coding DNA: TGTGCCAGCAGTTACTCTTCCTTGGGACTGCAAGGTTGGTACTTC. Translated: CASSYSSLGLQGWYF.

The chain couples TRBV9 to TRBJ2-7, with D perhaps matching TRBD1 or TRBD2 (5 bases each). CDR3 size: 14 residues. Germline V lookup: CDR1 SGDLS, CDR2 YYNGEE. Trimming stripped 4 bases from V and 4 bases from J, with 15 bases between. CDR3 bases: TGTGCCAGCAGCCCGAATCGGGACCTATACGAGCAGTACTTC. Its protein product is CASSPNRDLYEQYF.

This clonotype appeared once. The V gene is TRBV3-1, the J gene TRBJ2-2; D unclear. Germline CDR1 LGHDT, CDR2 YNNKEL (reference sequence). The CDR3 is made up of 14 amino acids. Trimming took 2 bases from V and 4 from J, leaving 8 bases between them. The CDR3 region has the DNA TGTGCCAGCAGCCAACTCTCCAGCACCGGGGAGCTGTTTTTT. This translates into CASSQLSSTGELFF.

V is TRBV12-3 or TRBV12-4 and J is TRBJ2-3; 9 nucleotides line up with TRBD1. The CDR3 is 14 amino acids. Trimming took 6 bases from V and 5 from J; bases not matched to a gene: 6. The CDR3 region has the DNA TGTGCCAGCAGCTACAGGGGGCAGGGAGATACGCAGTATTTT. It is translated as CASSYRGQGDTQYF.

CDR3 sequence: CSATDGGPGDEQFF. As DNA, the CDR3 is TGCAGTGCTACCGACGGGGGGCCCGGGGATGAGCAGTTCTTC. The chain combines TRBV20-1 with TRBJ2-1; the D gene is possibly TRBD2 (7 bases). Germline V lookup: CDR1 DFQATT, CDR2 SNEGSKA (reference sequence). V lost 4 bases to trimming and J lost 8 bases, with 18 bases between them. CDR3 size: 14 residues.

This clonotype has at least ten counts. A single base separates this from a much larger clone, so it may be a read error. The chain recombines TRBV6-6 with TRBJ2-2; D uncertain. The CDR3 consists of 12 residues. V was clipped by 6 bases and J by 1 base, with 3 bases between them. Germline values: CDR1 MNHNY, CDR2 SVGAGI (reference sequence). The CDR3 DNA follows: TGTGCCAGCAGCGGGAACACCGGGGAGCTGTTTTTT. Encoded protein: CASSGNTGELFF.

This chain connects TRBV6-1 to TRBJ1-3; TRBD1 is a possible D gene (5 bases). The germline V gene encodes CDR1 MNHNS and CDR2 SASEGT. Trimming left V 10 bases short and J 10 bases short, with 20 bases between. The CDR3 is 13 residues long. In nucleotides, the CDR3 is TGTGCCACCTGTCGGGCCCGGGGGGAGACCATATATTTT. Protein: CATCRARGETIYF.

This clonotype was observed a handful of times. The rearrangement joins TRBV29-1 to TRBJ1-3; D possibly corresponds to TRBD1 (5 bases). This CDR3 spans 12 amino acids. Germline CDR1 is SQVTM and CDR2 is ANQGSEA. Trimming pared 6 bases from V and 4 bases from J, leaving 10 bases between. Here the CDR3 DNA reads TGCAGCGTCGAAACAGGCGGAAACACCATATATTTT. Protein product: CSVETGGNTIYF.

Many counts were recorded for this clonotype. The chain links TRBV5-1 to TRBJ2-7; 9 bases are shared with TRBD1. Per germline, CDR1 SGHRS and CDR2 YFSETQ. The CDR3 has 15 residues. J gave up 0 bases and V 4 bases, and 5 bases lay outside the gene matches. The chain's CDR3 is CASSQGQGLSYEQYF. CDR3 DNA: TGCGCCAGCAGCCAGGGACAGGGTCTCTCCTACGAGCAGTACTTC.

The genes are TRBV19 and TRBJ1-6, with 8 bases matching TRBD1. In germline, CDR1 is LNHDA, CDR2 SQIVND (reference sequence). Germline trimming cut 9 bases from V and 3 bases from J; bases unmatched to any gene: 7. The CDR3 extends over 15 amino acids. The CDR3 loop reads CASRDRGRYNSPLHF. The CDR3 nucleotides are TGTGCCAGCAGAGACAGGGGTCGCTATAATTCACCCCTCCACTTT.

The chain joins TRBV20-1 to TRBJ2-3, with D perhaps matching TRBD2 (6 bases). There are 11 residues in the CDR3. Trimming took off 6 bases at V and 11 bases at J, with 15 bases between the two ends. Per germline, CDR1 DFQATT and CDR2 SNEGSKA (reference sequence). In nucleotides, the CDR3 is TGCAGTGCAGAGAGGCGGGATGAGCAGTATTTT. Its protein is CSAERRDEQYF.

The chain links TRBV5-1 to TRBJ2-4; TRBD1 or TRBD2 may be the D gene (5 bases each). The ends were cut back, 0 bases at V and 6 bases at J, with 10 bases in the middle. This CDR3 has 14 residues. Germline-derived CDR1 and CDR2 are SGHRS and YFSETQ. CDR3 loop: CASSLEGEINIQYF. The CDR3, as DNA: TGCGCCAGCAGCTTGGAAGGGGAGATAAACATTCAGTACTTC.

This clonotype was seen ten or more times. This chain joins TRBV12-3 or TRBV12-4 and TRBJ2-3; 13 positions agree with TRBD2. V dropped 1 base and J dropped 6; count of bases not matched to a gene: 4. The CDR3 has 16 amino acids. The CDR3 region has the DNA TGTGCCAGCAGTTTAGGTACTAGCGGGGGGGAGGATACGCAGTATTTT. It specifies CASSLGTSGGEDTQYF.

The chain has TRBV10-2 and TRBJ2-7; D call uncertain. This CDR3 has 13 amino acids. V was clipped by 5 bases and J by 2 bases, with 10 bases between them. Germline CDR1 is WSHSY and CDR2 is SAAADI. CDR3 sequence reads: CASSQTGPYEQYV. Here the CDR3 DNA reads TGCGCCAGCAGTCAAACGGGCCCCTACGAGCAGTACGTC.

V gene TRBV7-2 combines with J gene TRBJ1-1, with D unresolved. Between the trimmed V and J ends, which lost 3 bases and 0 bases, there was a span of 8 bases. Germline lookup yields CDR1 SGHTA and CDR2 FQGNSA. This CDR3 is built from 14 residues. CDR3 sequence: CASSFGLLNTEAFF. The DNA of the CDR3 is TGTGCCAGCAGCTTTGGACTGTTGAACACTGAAGCTTTCTTT.

In the case of this clonotype: One junction end disagrees with the germline gene, perhaps due to a read error. The chain couples TRBV5-1 to TRBJ2-3; 8 bases agree with TRBD1. Germline CDR1 and CDR2: SGHRS and YFSETQ. The CDR3 is 16 amino acids. CDR3 amino acids: CASSHGQGESTDTQYF. The CDR3 DNA reads TGTGCCAGCAGCCACGGACAGGGAGAAAGCACAGATACGCAGTATTTT.

V and J are TRBV20-1 and TRBJ2-7, with TRBD2 identical over 9 bases. There are 13 residues in the CDR3. V lost 6 bases to trimming and J lost 3 bases; unmatched junction nucleotides: 6. Germline values: CDR1 DFQATT, CDR2 SNEGSKA (reference sequence). The DNA of the CDR3 is TGCAGTGCCAATCAAGCGGGGGGCTACGAGCAGTACTTC. Translated: CSANQAGGYEQYF.

As to this clonotype: A much bigger clone sits one base away, suggesting this may be a read error. The J gene is TRBJ2-7, the V gene TRBV7-4, with TRBD1 identical over 9 bases. V was pared by 5 bases and J by 7 bases, with 12 bases of the junction left unmatched. The germline CDR1 and CDR2 sequences are SGHVT and SQSDAQ. The CDR3 length is 15 residues. The CDR3 bases are TGTGCCAGCAGCGCCGGGACAGGGTACTACAATGAGCAGTACTTC. Translation: CASSAGTGYYNEQYF.